The source of this TCR beta chain is a study of response to subunit inactivated influenza vaccine. Study observations and caveats: The study's authors posited that every seasonal influenza vaccination enlists few new T cells.

TCRdb passed the RT-PCR reads through MiXCR, listing each CDR3 protein once. The table lists approximately 570,000 distinct CDR3 sequences, under 9% of them singletons. Per the germline V gene, CDR1 is MNHEY and CDR2 is SMNVEV (reference sequence). The CDR3 extends over 14 amino acids. V lost 5 bases, J lost 0 bases, and 10 bases lay in between. Comments on this clonotype: What it binds is not known.

This material consisted of PBMCs from blood, taken around 25 months after vaccination. The chain combines TRBV27 with TRBJ1-1; D unclear. The sequence derives from a man aged 50-75 years who received an inactivated influenza vaccine. The CDR3 DNA reads as TGTGCCAGCAGTCCGATGGGCATGAACACTGAAGCTTTCTTT. It is translated as CASSPMGMNTEAFF.